One and the same sample provided the 28 T cell receptor beta chains below, sequenced in a study of tumor-infiltrating lymphocytes in primary liver carcinoma. TCR beta cDNA came from about 0.55 ug total RNA, primed with a constant-region primer. Employing slightly modified ARM-PCR, three nested multiplex PCR rounds were run, and these gave rise to the TCR beta libraries. For around 10 cycles apiece, the opening two PCR rounds ran with TRBV1-TRBV30 forward primers and a C-beta reverse primer. From the multiplex PCR reads, TCRdb called clonotypes with MiXCR, one entry per CDR3 protein. Here the sample spans fewer than 250,000 distinct CDR3 sequences, roughly two thirds being singletons. RNA was extracted from whole blood without cell sorting, alongside germline DNA. Input material: peripheral blood. These receptors all stem from an older woman with primary liver carcinoma and hepatitis B virus infection.

J is TRBJ2-2 and V is TRBV11-2; 7 nucleotides align to TRBD1. The germline gives CDR1 SGHAT, CDR2 FQNNGV. The CDR3 has 18 residues. J was trimmed by 13 bases and V by 5 bases; bases with no gene match: 25. Here the CDR3 reads CASSLGGSYIANTAGLFF. The DNA for the CDR3 is TGTGCCAGCAGCCTAGGGGGCTCTTATATCGCGAACACCGCGGGGCTGTTTTTT.

Note on this clonotype: An end of the junction does not agree with germline; a read error may underlie this. The chain recombines TRBV4-1 with TRBJ1-4, with D perhaps TRBD1 (6 bases). The germline V gene encodes CDR1 MGHRA and CDR2 YSYEKL. The CDR3 covers 16 residues. The CDR3 sequence is CASSQDPSGDWFHLYF. The CDR3 DNA reads TGCGCCAGCAGCCAAGACCCCTCAGGGGATTGGTTTCATCTGTATTTT.

This clonotype was counted ten times or more. The chain employs TRBV4-1 and TRBJ2-3; no firm D call. The V gene lost 2 bases and the J gene lost 4 bases, with 10 bases spanning the gap. The CDR3 totals 14 residues. Germline CDR1 is MGHRA and CDR2 is YSYEKL. The CDR3 here is CASSQFRPADTQYF. DNA for the CDR3: TGCGCCAGCAGCCAATTCAGACCCGCAGATACGCAGTATTTT.

About this clonotype: A junction boundary mismatches the germline segment, possibly from a read error. The rearrangement uses TRBV11-2 and TRBJ2-3, with D perhaps matching TRBD2 (6 bases). The CDR3 sequence is 16 residues long. CDR1 is SGHAT, CDR2 FQNNGV, per germline. The CDR3 region has the DNA TGTGCCAGGAGCCCAATGACTAGGTTTAGCACAGATACGCAATATTTT. Translation: CARSPMTRFSTDTQYF.

Details on this clonotype: The junction departs from germline at one end; a sequencing error may be responsible. The chain recombines TRBV6-6 with TRBJ1-5, with D hard to call. Germline V CDR1 and CDR2: MNHNY, SVGAGI (reference sequence). This CDR3 is 14 amino acids long. Here the CDR3 reads CARSYSFGEEPQHF. The CDR3 nucleotides read TGTGCCAGAAGTTACTCCTTTGGGGAAGAGCCCCAGCATTTT.

The rearrangement uses TRBV5-1 and TRBJ2-5, with D tentatively TRBD2 (6 bases). Germline V lookup: CDR1 SGHRS, CDR2 YFSETQ. Trimming removed 1 base at V and 4 bases at J, with 11 bases between. CDR3 length equals 14 residues. This CDR3 reads CASSLTGVGETQYF. The CDR3 DNA reads TGCGCCAGCAGCTTGACGGGAGTCGGAGAGACCCAGTACTTC.

Of note for this clonotype: A junction boundary mismatches the germline segment, possibly from a read error. The CDR3 DNA sequence: TGTGCCGGCAGTTCCCGGGGGAGGGGGAGTTACTACGAGCAGTACTTC. This codes for CAGSSRGRGSYYEQYF. This rearrangement joins TRBV28 to TRBJ2-7; possibly TRBD2 for D (7 bases). Germline assignment: CDR1 MDHEN and CDR2 SYDVKM. The CDR3 consists of 16 residues.

J is TRBJ2-1 and V is TRBV24-1; D might be TRBD1 (6 bases). V was shortened by 3 bases and J by 1 base, with 9 bases between the two germline ends. The CDR3 contains 15 residues. CDR1 and CDR2 (germline): KGHDR, SFDVKD. DNA for the CDR3: TGTGCCACCAGTGATCCAGACAGGTCCTACAATGAGCAGTTCTTC. Protein sequence: CATSDPDRSYNEQFF.

A word on this clonotype: A read error may account for a junction end that differs from germline. The rearrangement joins TRBV11-2 to TRBJ1-5; D possibly corresponds to TRBD1 (5 bases). Germline CDR1 reads SGHAT; CDR2 reads FQNNGV. CDR3 length equals 15 residues. The DNA of the CDR3 is TGTGTCAGCAGTCCTGGACACGCCGTGGGCCAGCCCCAGCATTTT. Its protein is CVSSPGHAVGQPQHF.

This clonotype was counted at least ten times. The chain employs TRBV6-6 and TRBJ2-1; a possible D gene is TRBD2 (6 bases). The ends were cut back, 6 bases at V and 4 bases at J, with 13 bases in the middle. CDR3 length: 14 residues. Germline V gene sequence: CDR1 MNHNY, CDR2 SVGAGI (reference sequence). The CDR3 coding sequence is TGTGCCAGCAGGCGGGACCTAACTTACAATGAGCAGTTCTTC. Its translation: CASRRDLTYNEQFF.

To note about this clonotype: Relative to the germline gene, one junction end is altered; a read error may explain this. The chain carries TRBV11-1 and TRBJ2-7, with a possible D match to TRBD2 (6 bases). The CDR3 consists of 15 residues. CDR1 and CDR2 from the germline V gene are SGHAT and FQDESV (reference sequence). CDR3 nucleotide sequence: TGTGCCAGCAGCTCCGAGCAGGAGGGGTCCTACCAGCAGTACTTC. Protein sequence: CASSSEQEGSYQQYF. Full variable domain (missing parts from reference TRBV11-1 and TRBJ2-7): EAEVAQSPRYKITEKSQAVAFWCDPISGHATLYWYRQILGQGPELLVQFQDESVVDDSQLPKDRFSAERLKGVDSTLKIQPAELGDSAMYLCASSSEQEGSYQQYFGPGTRLTVT.

A note on this clonotype: Since a much larger clone is just one base distant, this may be a read error. This chain uses TRBV6-5 with TRBJ2-7; no firm D call. The V gene lost 5 bases and the J gene lost 1 base, with 18 bases spanning the gap. CDR3 length: 16 residues. Germline V CDR1 and CDR2: MNHEY, SVGAGI. CDR3 residues: CASSDCGRGKSYEQYF. The DNA for the CDR3 is TGTGCCAGCAGTGACTGCGGACGTGGAAAATCCTACGAGCAGTACTTC.

The CDR3 protein is CASSPPVGRNQPQHF. CDR3 sequence (DNA): TGTGCCAGCAGCCCCCCGGTAGGTCGCAATCAGCCCCAGCATTTT. The J gene is TRBJ1-5, the V gene TRBV6-6; D is unclear. The germline V gene has CDR1 MNHNY and CDR2 SVGAGI (reference sequence). With 6 bases removed from V and 2 bases from J, the gap between germline ends came to 14 bases. This CDR3 comprises 15 residues.

In its sample, this clonotype was seen many times. This chain connects TRBV6-5 to TRBJ2-7, with D possibly matching TRBD1 (6 bases). Germline CDR1 MNHEY, CDR2 SVGAGI. The V gene lost 4 bases and the J gene lost 1 base, with 26 bases spanning the gap. CDR3 length: 19 amino acids. CDR3 in DNA: TGTGCCAGCAGTTCCCTGCAGGGGACCATATTTCCCCTTTCCTACGAGCAGTACTTC. Translating gives CASSSLQGTIFPLSYEQYF.

A word on this clonotype: Given a much more abundant clone one base away, this may be a read error. The V and J genes are TRBV12-3 or TRBV12-4 and TRBJ2-1; 9 nucleotides line up with TRBD2. The CDR3 is 12 amino acids. V was clipped by 8 bases and J by 13 bases; unmatched bases: 9. In DNA form, the CDR3 reads TGTGCCAGCTGTCCTCTAGCGGGACGCCAGTTCTTC. Protein sequence: CASCPLAGRQFF.

There are many counts of this clonotype. The chain is built from TRBV6-6 and TRBJ2-1, with 7 bases lining up with TRBD2. The CDR3 extends over 15 amino acids. Germline V gives CDR1 MNHNY, CDR2 SVGAGI (reference sequence). J lost 0 bases, V lost 8 bases, and 7 bases had no gene match. DNA of the CDR3: TGTGCCAGCTTGCGGGAGTCGAGCTCCTACAATGAGCAGTTCTTC. It codes for CASLRESSSYNEQFF.

This clonotype was counted only a few times. The rearrangement uses TRBV7-9 and TRBJ2-7; D remains ambiguous. The CDR3 sequence is 14 residues long. The germline V gene has CDR1 SEHNR and CDR2 FQNEAQ (reference sequence). V lost 4 bases and J lost 5, with 15 bases in between. The CDR3 region is CASSSPYANNEQYF. DNA of the CDR3: TGTGCCAGCAGCTCCCCATATGCAAACAACGAGCAGTACTTC.

The V call is TRBV24-1, the J call TRBJ2-5, with 8 bases aligning to TRBD1. The V segment lost 4 bases and the J segment 4 bases; nucleotides outside the gene matches: 13. The CDR3 runs to 17 residues. Looked up from germline, CDR1 is KGHDR and CDR2 is SFDVKD. CDR3 region: CATSDLSGGASGETQYF. The CDR3 DNA is TGTGCCACCAGTGACCTCTCAGGGGGCGCCTCGGGAGAGACCCAGTACTTC.

This clonotype has a handful of counts. A single base separates this from a much larger clone, so it may be a read error. This chain joins TRBV28 and TRBJ2-7, with 11 positions matching TRBD2. The trim removed 7 bases at V and 5 bases at J, leaving 10 bases unmatched. CDR1 is MDHEN, CDR2 SYDVKM, per germline. This CDR3 is 15 amino acids long. In DNA, the CDR3 is TGTGCCAGCACCGACAGACTAGCGGGGACTAACGAGCAGTACTTC. Protein sequence: CASTDRLAGTNEQYF.

This clonotype was detected only a few times. The CDR3 loop reads CASSSYRTGRKATDTQYF. Here the CDR3 DNA reads TGCGCCAGCAGCTCCTACCGGACAGGGAGGAAGGCCACAGATACGCAGTATTTT. The rearrangement joins TRBV5-1 to TRBJ2-3, with 8 bases aligning to TRBD1. V was clipped by 3 bases and J by 2 bases; unmatched bases: 14. This CDR3 region has 18 residues. Germline V lookup: CDR1 SGHRS, CDR2 YFSETQ. The variable domain in full, with the rest retrieved from reference TRBV5-1 and TRBJ2-3, is KAGVTQTPRYLIKTRGQQVTLSCSPISGHRSVSWYQQTPGQGLQFLFEYFSETQRNKGNFPGRFSGRQFSNSRSEMNVSTLELGDSALYLCASSSYRTGRKATDTQYFGPGTRLTVL.

This clonotype was picked up many times. The chain has TRBV6-6 and TRBJ2-7; 8 bases are shared with TRBD1. This CDR3 has 14 amino acids. Unmatched junction bases numbered 4, after V lost 4 bases and J lost 2 bases. Germline V gene data show CDR1 as MNHNY and CDR2 as SVGAGI (reference sequence). The CDR3 reads CASSFPGQAYEQYF. CDR3 sequence (DNA): TGTGCCAGCAGTTTCCCGGGACAGGCCTACGAGCAGTACTTC.

Regarding this clonotype: An end of the junction does not agree with germline; a read error may underlie this. This rearrangement joins TRBV11-2 to TRBJ2-7; either TRBD1 or TRBD2 may supply D (7 bases each). Germline V gene data show CDR1 as SGHAT and CDR2 as FQNNGV. This CDR3 region has 14 residues. The CDR3 nucleotides read TGTGCCAGTAGCACCTCAGGGGGGGGTTACGAGCACTACTTC. The encoded protein is CASSTSGGGYEHYF.

This clonotype was seen repeatedly, ten times or more. At one boundary the junction diverges from the germline segment, which might be a read error. V is TRBV12-3 or TRBV12-4 and J is TRBJ1-4; TRBD1 might be the D (5 bases). This CDR3 region has 14 residues. The CDR3 region has the DNA TGTGCCAGCAGTAGGACATTCAAGAATGGAAAACTGTTTTTT. Translation: CASSRTFKNGKLFF.

On this clonotype: At one end, the junction sequence differs from germline, possibly due to a read error. The V gene is TRBV11-1, the J gene TRBJ2-7, with D possibly called TRBD1 or TRBD2 (5 bases each). Germline V gene lookup returns CDR1 SGHAT and CDR2 FQDESV (reference sequence). CDR3 length equals 13 residues. The CDR3 is CVSSLGLAREQYF. The DNA of the CDR3 is TGTGTCAGCAGCCTGGGGCTAGCAAGGGAGCAGTACTTC.

As for this clonotype: Mismatch with germline at one junction end may stem from a read error. The V and J genes are TRBV29-1 and TRBJ2-3, with 9 positions matching TRBD2. Looked up from germline, CDR1 is SQVTM and CDR2 is ANQGSEA. This CDR3 has 13 residues. The CDR3 loop reads CRATSGLGDTQYF. CDR3 DNA sequence: TGTAGGGCCACTAGCGGGTTGGGGGATACGCAGTATTTT.

This clonotype was counted ten times or more. The chain combines TRBV12-3 or TRBV12-4 with TRBJ1-4, with a weak D call TRBD1 (6 bases). Deletions cut 3 bases from V and 8 bases from J, with 13 bases between. The CDR3 extends over 14 amino acids. The CDR3 sequence is CASSFVGGNEKLFF. The CDR3 DNA sequence: TGTGCCAGCAGTTTTGTGGGGGGCAACGAAAAACTGTTTTTT.

This clonotype came up once. The gene calls are TRBV11-2 and TRBJ2-1, with a possible D match to TRBD2 (6 bases). Germline V CDR1 and CDR2: SGHAT, FQNNGV. Trimming stripped 5 bases from V and 2 bases from J, with 16 bases between. CDR3 length: 16 amino acids. The chain's CDR3 is CASSLQLAGPYNEQFF. Written as DNA, the CDR3 is TGTGCCAGCAGCCTACAACTAGCTGGACCCTACAATGAGCAGTTCTTC.

This clonotype showed up just once. A read error is likely, as this CDR3 ends without the conserved phenylalanine or tryptophan. J is TRBJ1-6 and V is TRBV29-1; D ambiguous. The CDR3 runs 14 residues. Germline values: CDR1 SQVTM, CDR2 ANQGSEA. The chain's CDR3 is CSVVLGRKGSPLHI. The CDR3 nucleotides read TGCAGTGTTGTTCTCGGAAGGAAGGGTTCACCCCTCCACATT.